The sequence of this T cell receptor beta chain was determined in a study of shared clonotypes between healthy human individuals. Across the whole study: The donor group consisted of two women and three men, aged 18 to 49.

Study observations and caveats: Only blood underwent sampling, and tissue repertoires likely differ.

Notes on this clone: Antigen specificity is unknown.

This CDR3 is 12 amino acids long. J gave up 6 bases and V 5 bases, and 1 base lay outside the gene matches. Germline V gene sequence: CDR1 SNHLY, CDR2 FYNNEI. The genomic DNA of each subset was split evenly across several immunoSEQ plates. This table comes from immunoSEQ multiplex PCR, and its TCRdb copy is limited to in-frame clones, with some not included. The sample lists some 2,400,000 clones, around 95% occurring once. The source of this sequence is a man aged 18 to 29 in good health. The chain carries TRBV2 and TRBJ2-7, with 10 bases fitting TRBD1. Sample: naive CD4+ T cells sorted from blood. Subset here: CD45RA+ positively selected. The CDR3: CASSRTGGEQYF. The CDR3 DNA reads TGTGCCAGCAGTCGGACAGGGGGCGAGCAGTACTTC.